The rows below give T cell receptor beta chains drawn from one sample of a study of blood T cells in healthy people across ages. TCRdb reanalysed the 5' RACE reads using MiXCR and keeps one entry per CDR3 protein. The table has about 780,000 distinct CDR3 sequences, about a quarter seen once. These data were also filed under a second study, of T cells of mothers and their children.

The sequenced sample consisted of blood. The receptors were sampled from a boy aged 5-17 years in good health. Both conserved end residues are part of each CDR3. A D gene is named only where the DNA matches it firmly.

15,TRBV7-9,TRBJ2-2,NA,CASNEGQGNTGELFF
17,TRBV6-1,TRBJ2-7,TRBD1,CASTQNRGTLFSYEQYF
13,TRBV28,TRBJ2-4,NA,CASYDKAKNIQYF
15,TRBV4-2,TRBJ1-1,NA,CASRISLRANTEAFF
15,TRBV12-3/TRBV12-4,NA,NA,CASSAGGLSSYEQYF
13,TRBV20-1,TRBJ1-4,NA,CSASTSYNEKLFF
13,TRBV2,NA,NA,CASSDDQPNEQFF
15,TRBV9,TRBJ2-7,TRBD2,CASSVDLAGGSEQYF
12,TRBV11-1,TRBJ2-1,NA,CASRRGADEQFF
17,TRBV27,TRBJ2-6,NA,CASSSWDLYSGANVLTF
15,TRBV20-1,TRBJ2-7,TRBD2,CSAATGGTSAYEQYF
12,TRBV12-3/TRBV12-4,TRBJ2-3,NA,CASSRQPDTQYF
15,TRBV30,TRBJ2-3,TRBD2,CAWSGSGSSTDTQYF
13,TRBV2,NA,TRBD2,CASSEARGDEQYF
11,TRBV20-1,TRBJ1-3,NA,CSARKGNTIYF
13,TRBV20-1,TRBJ1-1,TRBD1,CSARGTGDTEAFF
16,TRBV20-1,NA,TRBD2,CSARWGLAGGPREQFF
14,TRBV27,TRBJ2-1,TRBD2,CASKLAGGPGEQFF
15,TRBV28,TRBJ1-5,NA,CASRGDIEINQPQHF
15,TRBV12-3/TRBV12-4,TRBJ1-3,NA,CASSSRGLSGNTIYF
13,TRBV7-9,NA,TRBD1,CASVLTGVGEQFF
16,TRBV15,TRBJ2-5,NA,CATSRQTHSTQETQYF
15,TRBV5-1,TRBJ2-5,TRBD2,CASSFSGGASETQYF
16,TRBV28,TRBJ1-3,NA,CASSLWAGGAGNTIYF
15,TRBV12-3/TRBV12-4,TRBJ1-6,NA,CASRGGTSYNSPLHF
16,TRBV7-2,TRBJ1-6,NA,CASSLANAGLGSPLHF